This paragraph covers one TCR beta chain sequence. This entry belongs to a study of identical twins. Each CDR3 protein gets one entry after TCRdb re-called the 5' RACE reads with MiXCR. This sample yields around 490,000 distinct CDR3 sequences, of which 20% to 25% are seen a single time; 0.48% belongs to the top ten. The junction had 1 base not matched to a gene; V was cut back by 4 bases and J by 0 bases. Germline CDR1 DFQATT, CDR2 SNEGSKA (reference sequence). CDR3 size: 13 residues. The sample was also linked to a second study, of yellow fever vaccine responses in identical twins.

The sequence came from a woman aged 18-29 years in good health. The sequencing input was CD4+ T cells sorted from blood. The rearrangement uses TRBV20-1 and TRBJ1-1; 8 bases map to TRBD1. CDR3 sequence (DNA): TGCAGTGCTACAGGGGGCCTGAACACTGAAGCTTTCTTT. Residues: CSATGGLNTEAFF.